This T cell receptor beta chain was recovered during a study of blood T cell repertoires in COVID-19. Background on the study: From the United States, Italy and Spain came samples of acute and convalescent COVID-19.

In germline, CDR1 is MNHEY, CDR2 SVGEGT. V was clipped by 2 bases and J by 3 bases, with 6 bases between them. The CDR3 is 13 amino acids. As processed by the authors: Estimation of nucleated cell counts relied on the amplification of reference gene primers. Using immunoSEQ multiplex PCR, the repertoire was profiled, and TCRdb retains in-frame clones only, with some absent. D and trimming were read from the DNA, whereas the V and J calls and clone size are those reported in that table. The top ten clones hold 2.2% of a sample with 120,000 or so clones, approximately 68% of them seen once. The sample was peripheral blood. The origin of this receptor is a woman in her seventies with acute or convalescent COVID-19. This chain joins TRBV6-2 or TRBV6-3 and TRBJ2-3; no definite D call. CDR3 amino acids: CASSYAQTDTQYF. DNA of the CDR3: TGTGCCAGCAGTTACGCTCAGACAGATACGCAGTATTTT.